This T cell receptor (beta chain) was documented in a study of cytomegalovirus exposure and HLA in healthy donors. Overall study results and limits: The availability of immune exposure information extended only to CMV serostatus. In a later analysis, at a false discovery rate of 0.05, 15,000 to 20,000 TCR beta sequences were associated with HLA alleles. The likely explanation for a cluster of highly shared sequence variants was sequencing artifact.

The germline V gene has CDR1 SGHAT and CDR2 FQNNGV. The CDR3 loop spans 13 amino acids. V dropped 2 bases and J dropped 5 bases, with 9 bases sitting between them. Primers included in the PCR were 60 Vbeta and 13 Jbeta primers. The table came from immunoSEQ multiplex PCR; TCRdb's copy has only in-frame clones and leaves some out. The repertoire holds 150,000 to 200,000 clones, with 79% as singletons. This clone showed up just a few times. Its antigen is not known. The sequence came from a woman in her fifties or sixties in good health and CMV-seronegative. This chain uses TRBV11-2 with TRBJ1-1, with D tentatively TRBD1 (6 bases). What was sequenced was PBMCs. CDR3 DNA sequence: TGTGCCAGCAGCTTAACTACAGGGACTGAAGCTTTCTTT. Its translation: CASSLTTGTEAFF. Complete variable domain (other parts from reference TRBV11-2 and TRBJ1-1): EAGVAQSPRYKIIEKRQSVAFWCNPISGHATLYWYQQILGQGPKLLIQFQNNGVVDDSQLPKDRFSAERLKGVDSTLKIQPAKLEDSAVYLCASSLTTGTEAFFGQGTRLTVV.